Below, 14 T cell receptor beta chains from the same sample are listed, as sequenced in a study of MAIT cells during Salmonella Paratyphi A infection. Time point specified: healthy control first sampling. The MAIT cell gate was Valpha7.2+ CD161+ T cells, sorted by flow cytometry. TCRdb itself ran the 5' RACE reads through MiXCR, one entry per CDR3 protein. Of 640 or so distinct CDR3 sequences listed, around 39% are singletons. Sequencing was carried out using MAIT cells from blood. The receptors were sampled from an adult in good health.

By proportion, this clonotype is large. The gene calls are TRBV4-3 and TRBJ1-3; 7 nucleotides align to TRBD1. Trimming cost V 0 bases and J 3 bases; bases outside gene matches: 5. The CDR3 covers 16 residues. Germline V gene sequence: CDR1 LGHNA, CDR2 YSLEER. The CDR3 region has the DNA TGCGCCAGCAGCCAAGAAGGGGGCGTCGGTGGAAACACCATATATTTT. Residues: CASSQEGGVGGNTIYF.

This sequence joins TRBV4-2 and TRBJ2-5, with D maybe TRBD1 (6 bases). The CDR3 length is 13 residues. The V gene's germline CDR1 is LGHNA and CDR2 YNFKEQ. V dropped 5 bases and J dropped 3 bases, with 10 bases sitting between them. CDR3 coding DNA: TGTGCCAGCAGCGCGCGGACAGAAGAGACCCAGTACTTC. Amino acid sequence: CASSARTEETQYF.

V is TRBV12-3 or TRBV12-4 and J is TRBJ1-1; no clear D. CDR3 length equals 14 residues. V shed 3 bases and J shed 1 base, with 9 bases lying between them. CDR3 loop: CASSLNGENTEAFF. The CDR3 DNA reads as TGTGCCAGCAGTTTGAACGGAGAGAACACTGAAGCTTTCTTT.

By its share, this clonotype is hyperexpanded. The chain combines TRBV20-1 with TRBJ2-2; TRBD2 agrees at 9 bases. CDR3 length: 15 amino acids. V lost 4 bases and J lost 6; bases outside the gene matches: 9. Germline loops: CDR1 DFQATT, CDR2 SNEGSKA (reference sequence). The CDR3: CSAKVIAGDSGELFF. In nucleotides, the CDR3 is TGCAGTGCTAAAGTGATAGCGGGAGATTCCGGGGAGCTGTTTTTT.

This clonotype was detected a few times. The genes are TRBV4-3 and TRBJ2-3; 7 bases are shared with TRBD2. The CDR3 contains 17 residues. Germline-derived CDR1 and CDR2 are LGHNA and YSLEER. Trimming cost V 0 bases and J 6 bases; bases outside gene matches: 12. The DNA of the CDR3 is TGCGCCAGCAGCCAAGATCCGGCGGCGACGCGGGGGGATACGCAGTATTTT. As protein: CASSQDPAATRGDTQYF.

In its sample, this clonotype is large. J is TRBJ2-1 and V is TRBV6-4, with 9 bases matching TRBD2. Germline V gene data show CDR1 as MRHNA and CDR2 as SNTAGT. The CDR3 runs to 15 residues. V shed 4 bases, J shed 6 bases, and the junction held 7 bases outside the gene matches. The CDR3 region is CASSGGSGSTNEQFF. CDR3 sequence (DNA): TGTGCCAGCAGTGGAGGTAGCGGGAGTACCAATGAGCAGTTCTTC.

This clonotype appeared once. The V gene is TRBV20-1, the J gene TRBJ2-2; TRBD1 is a possible D gene (6 bases). CDR1 DFQATT and CDR2 SNEGSKA come from the germline V gene (reference sequence). The CDR3 length is 15 residues. V was trimmed by 3 bases and J by 3 bases, leaving 14 bases between them. This CDR3 is CSARARAGDTGELFF. CDR3 coding DNA: TGCAGTGCTAGGGCCCGGGCAGGGGACACCGGGGAGCTGTTTTTT.

The chain combines TRBV20-1 with TRBJ1-5, with a possible D match to TRBD1 (6 bases). Trimming stripped 7 bases from V and 7 bases from J, with 14 bases between. The germline gives CDR1 DFQATT, CDR2 SNEGSKA (reference sequence). The CDR3 extends over 12 amino acids. The CDR3 coding sequence is TGCAGTGTGTCCAGGGGCGGGCAGCCCCAGCATTTT. It yields the protein CSVSRGGQPQHF.

This clonotype showed up just a few times. The chain employs TRBV2 and TRBJ1-4; 8 nucleotides match TRBD1. The trim removed 3 bases at V and 6 bases at J, leaving 6 bases unmatched. Germline CDR1 SNHLY, CDR2 FYNNEI. The CDR3 consists of 15 residues. This CDR3 reads CASSDRDRTDEKLFF. In nucleotides, the CDR3 is TGTGCCAGCAGTGATCGGGACAGGACGGATGAAAAACTGTTTTTT.

The CDR3 reads CASSLDGAYEQYF. CDR3 bases: TGTGCCAGCAGCTTAGATGGGGCCTACGAGCAGTACTTC. J is TRBJ2-7 and V is TRBV11-2; no reliable D call. CDR1 is SGHAT, CDR2 FQNNGV, per germline. The CDR3 totals 13 residues. V dropped 0 bases and J dropped 2 bases, with 5 bases sitting between them. Drawing the rest from reference TRBV11-2 and TRBJ2-7, the complete variable domain is EAGVAQSPRYKIIEKRQSVAFWCNPISGHATLYWYQQILGQGPKLLIQFQNNGVVDDSQLPKDRFSAERLKGVDSTLKIQPAKLEDSAVYLCASSLDGAYEQYFGPGTRLTVT.

J is TRBJ2-6 and V is TRBV4-2; 9 nucleotides align to TRBD1. In germline, CDR1 is LGHNA, CDR2 YNFKEQ. The CDR3 is 17 amino acids. With V trimmed by 6 bases and J by 2 bases, 8 bases remained unmatched. The CDR3 here is CASRSSTGGTGANVLTF. CDR3 in DNA: TGTGCCAGCAGAAGCTCGACAGGGGGTACTGGGGCCAACGTCCTGACTTTC.

Only a few counts were recorded for this clonotype. This sequence joins TRBV12-2 and TRBJ1-1; TRBD1 is the table's D call, not checked against the DNA. TRBV12-2 is deemed a pseudogene. The CDR3 sequence is 17 residues long. CDR3 DNA: TGTGCAAGTCGCTTAGCCCGGACAGGAATAATGAACACTGAAGCTTTCTTT. Translating gives CASRLARTGIMNTEAFF.

V is TRBV20-1 and J is TRBJ2-7; TRBD2 matches 10 bases. The CDR3 sequence is 15 residues long. Germline V lookup: CDR1 DFQATT, CDR2 SNEGSKA (reference sequence). With V trimmed by 1 base and J by 4 bases, 7 bases remained unmatched. The CDR3 DNA follows: TGCAGTGCTAGAGCTACTAGCGGGGAGTGGTACGAGCAGTACTTC. Translation: CSARATSGEWYEQYF.

The chain uses TRBV20-1 and TRBJ1-5, with D possibly matching TRBD1 (5 bases). V was clipped by 3 bases and J by 5 bases, with 11 bases between them. The CDR3 totals 13 residues. Germline V lookup: CDR1 DFQATT, CDR2 SNEGSKA (reference sequence). Here the CDR3 reads CSASRGSDQPQHF. CDR3 DNA sequence: TGCAGTGCTAGTAGGGGATCAGATCAGCCCCAGCATTTT.